The 24 T cell receptor beta chains reported below all come from one sample, sequenced in a study of breast tumors, draining lymph nodes, adjacent tissues. MiXCR, run by TCRdb on the multiplex PCR reads, gives a single entry per CDR3 protein. Among 150,000 to 200,000 distinct CDR3 sequences, around 33% were seen once, and the ten largest hold 3.8%. The lymph nodes were axillary draining lymph nodes from breast cancer patients. Sequenced material: axillary lymph node tissue. Receptor source: a female donor with breast cancer. Some clones in this sample may be carry-over from other donors' samples.

This clonotype has a count of ten or more. The genes are TRBV20-1 and TRBJ2-1; TRBD1 aligns across 8 bases. The CDR3 totals 13 residues. Germline V gene lookup returns CDR1 DFQATT and CDR2 SNEGSKA (reference sequence). Germline trimming cut 5 bases from V and 7 bases from J; bases unmatched to any gene: 7. CDR3 protein: CSAGQGGANEQFF. The DNA for the CDR3 is TGCAGTGCTGGACAGGGTGGGGCGAATGAGCAGTTCTTC.

This clonotype was detected ten times or more. V usage is TRBV6-6 and J usage is TRBJ1-5; D gene uncertain. This CDR3 comprises 14 residues. Germline V gene data show CDR1 as MNHNY and CDR2 as SVGAGI (reference sequence). V was clipped by 0 bases and J by 6 bases, with 9 bases between them. CDR3 sequence (DNA): TGTGCCAGCAGTTACTCGGGCGGCACTCAGCCCCAGCATTTT. Translating it yields CASSYSGGTQPQHF.

This clonotype was recorded many times. V and J are TRBV24-1 and TRBJ2-3; 12 bases are shared with TRBD2. Looked up from germline, CDR1 is KGHDR and CDR2 is SFDVKD. The trim removed 5 bases at V and 3 bases at J, leaving 14 bases unmatched. This CDR3 comprises 19 residues. CDR3 DNA: TGTGCCACCAGTGCTGCTAGCGGGGGGGCTAAGGAGTGGACAGATACGCAGTATTTT. It specifies CATSAASGGAKEWTDTQYF.

On this clonotype itself: The conserved phenylalanine or tryptophan normally closing the CDR3 is absent here, so this likely arose from a read error. The CDR3 loop is CTSSQAVRGHRYGYTL. The CDR3 DNA follows: TGTACCAGCAGCCAAGCGGTAAGGGGGCATCGGTATGGCTACACCCTC. The V call is TRBV3-1, the J call TRBJ1-2, with 7 positions matching TRBD1. CDR3 length: 16 residues. Germline loops: CDR1 LGHDT, CDR2 YNNKEL (reference sequence).

The sample holds one count of this clonotype. This sequence may be a read error, since a much larger clone differs from it by one base. The chain combines TRBV28 with TRBJ1-2; D is unclear. Per the germline V gene, CDR1 is MDHEN and CDR2 is SYDVKM. The V end lost 6 bases, the J end lost 8 bases, and 13 bases lay between the germline ends. The CDR3 runs to 12 residues. DNA for the CDR3: TGTGCCAGCAGACAAGGAGCAGAAGGCTACACCTTC. This sequence encodes CASRQGAEGYTF.

This rearrangement joins TRBV18 to TRBJ2-7; TRBD1 matches at 12 bases. Germline V gene data show CDR1 as KGHSH and CDR2 as LQKENI. The J segment lost 4 bases and the V segment lost 1 base, leaving 11 bases of the junction unmatched. This CDR3 contains 18 residues. This CDR3 is CASSPLGQGALQTYEQYF. CDR3 in DNA: TGTGCCAGCTCACCACTGGGACAGGGGGCCTTACAAACTTACGAGCAGTACTTC.

About this clonotype: A read error may account for a junction end that differs from germline. V is TRBV7-9 and J is TRBJ1-6; 9 nucleotides agree with TRBD1. The CDR3 loop spans 17 amino acids. The V gene's germline CDR1 is SEHNR and CDR2 FQNEAQ (reference sequence). CDR3 DNA sequence: TGTGCCAGCAGTTTGCCGGGACAGGGCGGATTAAATTCATCCCTCCACTTT. This sequence encodes CASSLPGQGGLNSSLHF.

The rearrangement uses TRBV7-8 and TRBJ2-7; TRBD1 agrees at 8 bases. In germline, CDR1 is SGHVS, CDR2 FQNEAQ. V gave up 0 bases and J gave up 3 bases; unmatched junction bases: 1. The CDR3 runs 14 residues. CDR3 sequence reads: CASSLAGQDYEQYF. CDR3 DNA sequence: TGTGCCAGCAGCTTAGCGGGACAGGACTACGAGCAGTACTTC. Supplemented by reference TRBV7-8 and TRBJ2-7, the full variable domain reads GAGVSQSPRYKVAKRGQDVALRCDPISGHVSLFWYQQALGQGPEFLTYFQNEAQLDKSGLPSDRFFAERPEGSVSTLKIQRTQQEDSAVYLCASSLAGQDYEQYFGPGTRLTVT.

At least ten counts were recorded for this clonotype. The chain recombines TRBV19 with TRBJ2-7, with D perhaps TRBD1 (6 bases). The CDR3 spans 15 residues. Trimming shortened V by 6 bases and J by 2 bases, and 17 bases separated the two germline ends. Germline V gene sequence: CDR1 LNHDA, CDR2 SQIVND (reference sequence). CDR3 coding DNA: TGTGCCAGTAGCTCACTACAGGGTTGGACCTACGAGCAGTACTTC. Protein sequence: CASSSLQGWTYEQYF. The complete variable domain, with remaining parts taken from reference TRBV19 and TRBJ2-7, reads DGGITQSPKYLFRKEGQNVTLSCEQNLNHDAMYWYRQDPGQGLRLIYYSQIVNDFQKGDIAEGYSVSREKKESFPLTVTSAQKNPTAFYLCASSSLQGWTYEQYFGPGTRLTVT.

The sample holds many counts of this clonotype. The V gene is TRBV5-1, the J gene TRBJ2-1, with 15 nucleotides matching TRBD2. Germline lookup yields CDR1 SGHRS and CDR2 YFSETQ. Unmatched junction bases numbered 9, after V lost 4 bases and J lost 7 bases. This CDR3 is built from 17 residues. The CDR3 spells CASSPGLAGGPGNEQFF. CDR3 coding DNA: TGCGCCAGCAGCCCAGGACTAGCGGGAGGGCCCGGGAATGAGCAGTTCTTC.

In its sample, this clonotype was seen a few times. The chain joins TRBV27 to TRBJ1-4; a possible D gene is TRBD1 (6 bases). CDR1 and CDR2 (germline): MNHEY, SMNVEV (reference sequence). This CDR3 is 18 amino acids long. Deletions cut 2 bases from V and 7 bases from J, with 23 bases between. The CDR3 coding sequence is TGTGCCAGCAGTTTAAGATATGGGGGCGCGAGTAGAAGTGAAAAACTGTTTTTT. Amino acids: CASSLRYGGASRSEKLFF.

This clonotype was detected many times. The genes are TRBV5-8 and TRBJ2-3; D might be TRBD1 (6 bases). Germline V gene data show CDR1 as SGHTS and CDR2 as YDEGEE. Trimming took 0 bases from V and 1 from J, leaving 12 bases between them. The CDR3 sequence is 16 residues long. CDR3 nucleotides: TGTGCCAGCAGCTTGGGGACAGTCCGCCGCACAGATACGCAGTATTTT. It codes for CASSLGTVRRTDTQYF. The entire variable domain, with the rest obtained from reference TRBV5-8 and TRBJ2-3, is as follows: EAGVTQSPTHLIKTRGQQATLRCSPISGHTSVYWYQQALGLGLQFLLWYDEGEERNRGNFPPRFSGRQFPNYSSELNVNALELEDSALYLCASSLGTVRRTDTQYFGPGTRLTVL.

In this sample, this clonotype turned up many times. The chain couples TRBV6-5 to TRBJ2-5; D may be TRBD2 (6 bases). Per germline, CDR1 MNHEY and CDR2 SVGAGI. The V end lost 4 bases, the J end lost 5 bases, and 14 bases lay between the germline ends. The CDR3 is 14 residues long. The CDR3 DNA is TGTGCCAGCAGTTTTACGGGAGTTTACGAGACCCAGTACTTC. This sequence encodes CASSFTGVYETQYF.

This clonotype has more than one count but fewer than ten. CDR3 region: CASSPRQRVAEAFF. Written as DNA, the CDR3 is TGTGCCAGCAGCCCCCGACAGAGAGTAGCTGAAGCTTTCTTT. The gene calls are TRBV11-1 and TRBJ1-1, with D maybe TRBD1 (5 bases). The length of the CDR3 is 14 residues. In germline, CDR1 is SGHAT, CDR2 FQDESV (reference sequence). Trimming pared 5 bases from V and 6 bases from J, leaving 16 bases between.

In its sample, this clonotype was seen many times. The rearrangement links TRBV4-1 to TRBJ2-2; 8 bases match TRBD1. The CDR3 has 16 amino acids. The V gene end was trimmed by 1 base and the J gene end by 3 bases; junction bases not matched to a gene: 4. The germline gives CDR1 MGHRA, CDR2 YSYEKL. CDR3: CASSQARTGYTGELFF. In DNA form, the CDR3 reads TGCGCCAGCAGCCAAGCTAGGACAGGGTACACCGGGGAGCTGTTTTTT.

Many counts were recorded for this clonotype. The V call is TRBV3-1, the J call TRBJ1-5; no clear D gene. CDR1 is LGHDT and CDR2 is YNNKEL in the germline V gene (reference sequence). V lost 1 base to trimming and J lost 6 bases, with 10 bases between them. This CDR3 has 14 residues. CDR3 sequence: CASSQGPWGQPQHF. CDR3 DNA: TGTGCCAGCAGCCAAGGTCCCTGGGGTCAGCCCCAGCATTTT.

This clonotype was seen ten or more times. The rearrangement links TRBV6-1 to TRBJ1-2, with a tentative D call TRBD1 (5 bases). CDR1 MNHNS and CDR2 SASEGT come from the germline V gene. The CDR3 has 15 amino acids. V was pared by 0 bases and J by 4 bases, with 12 bases between. This CDR3 is CASSEAMSGSYGYTF. CDR3 coding DNA: TGTGCCAGCAGTGAAGCAATGTCAGGGAGCTATGGCTACACCTTC.

The chain employs TRBV5-6 and TRBJ2-3; 13 bases line up with TRBD2. With V trimmed by 4 bases and J by 4 bases, 15 bases remained unmatched. Germline values: CDR1 SGHDT, CDR2 YYEEEE. There are 19 residues in the CDR3. The CDR3 loop is CASSVSGTSGNPRPDTQYF. For the CDR3, the DNA is TGTGCCAGCAGCGTCTCCGGGACTAGCGGGAACCCCCGGCCAGATACGCAGTATTTT.

This chain links TRBV28 with TRBJ1-4; D remains ambiguous. Germline CDR1 and CDR2: MDHEN and SYDVKM. The V gene lost 8 bases and the J gene lost 4 bases, with 17 bases spanning the gap. The length of the CDR3 is 15 residues. This CDR3 is CASGTPGSGNEKLFF. CDR3 in DNA: TGTGCCAGCGGTACCCCGGGGTCGGGTAATGAAAAACTGTTTTTT.

This clonotype was recorded many times. The CDR3, as DNA: TGCAGTGCTAGCCCCCCGCAGCTTGGTGACTATGGCTACACCTTC. Translating it yields CSASPPQLGDYGYTF. The chain combines TRBV20-1 with TRBJ1-2; D is unclear. V lost 3 bases to trimming and J lost 3 bases, with 17 bases between them. Per the germline V gene, CDR1 is DFQATT and CDR2 is SNEGSKA (reference sequence). The CDR3 length is 15 residues.

This clonotype came up many times. The V call is TRBV6-1, the J call TRBJ1-3; possible D gene TRBD1, 5 bases. The CDR3 sequence is 15 residues long. The germline gives CDR1 MNHNS, CDR2 SASEGT. Trimming pared 4 bases from V and 1 base from J, leaving 11 bases between. The CDR3 protein is CASSGPGTSGNTIYF. CDR3 bases: TGTGCCAGCAGTGGCCCCGGGACGTCTGGAAACACCATATATTTT.

This clonotype was recorded at least ten times. The chain uses TRBV12-3 or TRBV12-4 and TRBJ1-2; D is ambiguous. This CDR3 is 12 amino acids long. Deletions cut 6 bases from V and 5 bases from J, with 10 bases between. The CDR3 DNA reads as TGTGCCAGCAGCCGTACAAGTTATGGCTACACCTTC. Residues: CASSRTSYGYTF.

Details on this clonotype: A much larger clone lies a single base off, so this may be a read error. The chain uses TRBV19 and TRBJ2-7, with D perhaps TRBD2 (7 bases). CDR3 length equals 14 residues. In germline, CDR1 is LNHDA, CDR2 SQIVND (reference sequence). The CDR3 bases are TGTGCCACGTCCCGGGGGGCGTCTGGAATGGAGCGGTACTTC. Encoded protein: CATSRGASGMERYF. The variable domain in full, with the rest retrieved from reference TRBV19 and TRBJ2-7, is DGGITQSPKYLFRKEGQNVTLSCEQNLNHDAMYWYRQDPGQGLRLIYYSQIVNDFQKGDIAEGYSVSREKKESFPLTVTSAQKNPTAFYLCATSRGASGMERYFGPGTRLTVT.

This clonotype has ten or more counts. The genes are TRBV7-3 and TRBJ2-3; 8 positions agree with TRBD2. Germline CDR1 reads SGHTA; CDR2 reads FQGTGA. This CDR3 has 15 residues. The V gene end was trimmed by 4 bases and the J gene end by 4 bases; junction bases not matched to a gene: 7. CDR3 coding DNA: TGTGCCAGCAGCTCCAGCGGGGGTCCCCCAGATACGCAGTATTTT. This translates into CASSSSGGPPDTQYF.